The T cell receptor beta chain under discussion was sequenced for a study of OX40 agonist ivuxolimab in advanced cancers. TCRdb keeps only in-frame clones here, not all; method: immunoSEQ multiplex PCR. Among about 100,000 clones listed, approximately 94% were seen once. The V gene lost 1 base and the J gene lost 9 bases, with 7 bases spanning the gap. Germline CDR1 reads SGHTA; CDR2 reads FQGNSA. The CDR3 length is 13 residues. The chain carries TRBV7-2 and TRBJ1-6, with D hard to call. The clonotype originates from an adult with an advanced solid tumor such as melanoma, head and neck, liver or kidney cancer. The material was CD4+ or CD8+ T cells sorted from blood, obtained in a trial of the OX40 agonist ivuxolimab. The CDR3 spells CASSLDRGSPLHF. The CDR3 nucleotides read TGTGCCAGCAGCTTAGATCGGGGTTCACCCCTCCACTTT.